This is a list of T cell receptor beta chains from one sample in a study of response to subunit inactivated influenza vaccine. TCRdb ran MiXCR on the RT-PCR reads and lists one entry per CDR3 protein. The sample has roughly 710,000 distinct CDR3 sequences, less than 15% seen once. Here the sequenced sample was PBMCs from blood, taken 14 to 15 days before vaccination. The receptors shown here come from a man aged 50-60 years who received an inactivated influenza vaccine. Each CDR3 is given with its conserved first and last residue. A D gene is named only where the DNA matches it firmly. The size of a clone is reported for some rows only, either as once, few or many, or as a class for expanded clones.

cdr3_aa cdr3_nt clone_size v_call d_call j_call
CASSQVLRTSSYNEQFF TGTGCCAGCAGCCAAGTCCTGCGCACCAGCTCCTACAATGAGCAGTTCTTC few TRBV3-1 NA TRBJ2-1
CASTPRVPPYTEAFF TGTGCCAGCACTCCTCGGGTCCCCCCTTACACTGAAGCTTTCTTT NA TRBV27 NA TRBJ1-1
CSAPELAGGQKDTQYF TGCAGTGCCCCTGAGCTAGCGGGGGGGCAAAAAGATACGCAGTATTTT few TRBV20-1 TRBD2 TRBJ2-3
CASSAGTGGSPLHF TGTGCCAGCAGTGCCGGGACAGGGGGTTCACCCCTCCACTTT NA TRBV12-3/TRBV12-4 TRBD1 TRBJ1-6
CASSLGLGNYNEQFF TGTGCCAGCAGTTTGGGACTCGGGAACTACAATGAGCAGTTCTTC few TRBV28 NA TRBJ2-1
CSASPLVGGENQPQHF TGCAGTGCTAGCCCCCTTGTAGGGGGCGAAAATCAGCCCCAGCATTTT few TRBV20-1 TRBD1 TRBJ1-5
CASSSPGRETQYF TGTGCCAGCAGTTCCCCCGGGCGTGAGACCCAGTACTTC NA TRBV12-3/TRBV12-4 NA TRBJ2-5
CASSVETSPYNEQFF TGTGCCAGCAGCGTAGAGACTAGCCCCTACAATGAGCAGTTCTTC NA TRBV9 TRBD2 TRBJ2-1
CASSYPGADTQYF TGTGCCAGCAGTTACCCAGGTGCAGATACGCAGTATTTT NA TRBV6-5 NA TRBJ2-3
CSAGGTASGYTF TGCAGTGCTGGGGGGACAGCTTCTGGCTACACCTTC few TRBV20-1 TRBD1 TRBJ1-2
CASSFLGQREKLFF TGTGCCAGCAGTTTCCTGGGGCAGCGGGAGAAACTGTTTTTT few TRBV12-3/TRBV12-4 NA TRBJ1-4
CASSRQGATNEKLFF TGTGCCAGCAGTCGACAAGGGGCAACTAATGAAAAACTGTTTTTT NA TRBV7-9 NA TRBJ1-4
CASRRVASTDTQYF TGTGCCAGTCGCAGGGTTGCTAGCACAGATACGCAGTATTTT few TRBV27 NA TRBJ2-3
CSIWTRVMNTEAFF TGCAGTATCTGGACACGGGTTATGAACACTGAAGCTTTCTTT NA TRBV20-1 NA TRBJ1-1
CATSDKTAQYNEQFF TGTGCCACCAGTGACAAGACGGCCCAGTACAATGAGCAGTTCTTC NA TRBV24-1 NA TRBJ2-1
CASSEKRYEQYF TGTGCCAGCAGTGAAAAGCGCTACGAGCAGTACTTC NA TRBV6-1 NA TRBJ2-7
CASSIKDRIGDEQYF TGTGCCAGCAGCATCAAGGACAGGATCGGAGACGAGCAGTACTTC many TRBV7-9 TRBD1 TRBJ2-7